Sequencing of this TCR beta chain was carried out in a study of beta chain features in type 1 diabetes. Study background: No patient-donor differences in age, gender, total cells or subset yield.

Whole-study findings and limits: More deletions and fewer insertions at VDJ junctions were seen in type 1 diabetes patients. All four CD4+ subsets from Type 1 diabetes patients carried moderately but significantly shorter TCRB CDR3s.

Every bit of the isolated RNA underwent reverse transcription, so sequencing read expressed TCRB transcripts. TCRdb keeps only in-frame clones here, not all; method: immunoSEQ multiplex PCR. The table lists 230,000 or so clones, approximately 16% of them singletons, with 0.085% in the top ten. A note on this clone: Antigen unknown.

With 7 bases removed from V and 2 bases from J, the gap between germline ends came to 12 bases. CDR3 length: 13 residues. CDR1 is MDHEN, CDR2 SYDVKM, per germline. By way of CD45RO/CCR7/CD25/CD127/CD95/CD27, the CD4+ regulatory, stem cell-like memory, central memory and naive cells were sorted. The TCR sequence derives from a man aged 30-40 years with type 1 diabetes. The source material was naive CD4+ T cells from blood. The V and J genes are TRBV28 and TRBJ2-7; D possibly corresponds to TRBD2 (6 bases). The CDR3 DNA sequence: TGTGCCAGCACAATTGCGGGGACCTACGAGCAGTACTTC. Protein sequence: CASTIAGTYEQYF.